These 30 T cell receptor beta chains were sequenced from one sample in a study of T cell repertoires in cytomegalovirus infection. TCRdb re-called the reads through MiXCR, storing one row per CDR3 protein. Here the sample spans about 920,000 distinct CDR3 sequences, 30% to 40% being singletons. No antigen is known for these receptors. Material: cultured CD8+ T cells from PBMCs, obtained from culture after CMV antigen stimulation. All receptors derive from a human donor in good health (CMV status not recorded). Some clones in this sample may be carry-over from other donors' samples.

About this clonotype itself: At one end the junction does not follow the germline gene, possibly because of a read error. This chain uses TRBV7-2 with TRBJ1-2; a weak D match, TRBD1 (6 bases). The CDR3 loop spans 14 amino acids. Germline V gene data show CDR1 as SGHTA and CDR2 as FQGNSA. CDR3 in DNA: TGTGTCAGCAGCTTAGGGGGGTCGGACTATGGCTACACCTTC. Translated, it gives CVSSLGGSDYGYTF.

This clonotype has more than one count but fewer than ten. This chain uses TRBV27 with TRBJ2-5; no reliable D call. V was pared by 4 bases and J by 1 base, with 19 bases between. The V gene's germline CDR1 is MNHEY and CDR2 SMNVEV (reference sequence). The CDR3 extends over 17 amino acids. Written as DNA, the CDR3 is TGTGCCAGCAGTTCTAGTAGGGCAGGATTTTCCCAAGAGACCCAGTACTTC. It is translated as CASSSSRAGFSQETQYF.

The J gene is TRBJ1-2, the V gene TRBV5-1; D not certain. V dropped 4 bases and J dropped 3 bases, with 10 bases sitting between them. Germline values: CDR1 SGHRS, CDR2 YFSETQ. The CDR3 length is 13 residues. The CDR3 nucleotides read TGCGCCAGCAGCCTTAAGATTGACTATGGCTACACCTTC. This gives the protein CASSLKIDYGYTF.

This clonotype was counted only a few times. The V and J genes are TRBV13 and TRBJ2-5; 9 bases fit TRBD2. Trimming took 4 bases from V and 4 from J; bases not matched to a gene: 10. Germline CDR1 is PRHDT and CDR2 is FYEKMQ (reference sequence). This CDR3 has 16 amino acids. The CDR3 nucleotides are TGTGCCAGCAGCTCCCCCCGCGGGGGGGCAGGAGAGACCCAGTACTTC. Translating gives CASSSPRGGAGETQYF.

The CDR3 DNA is TGCGCCAGCAGCCAAGATTTGGGGCAGGGGGCCTATGGCTACACCTTC. As protein: CASSQDLGQGAYGYTF. The V gene is TRBV4-1, the J gene TRBJ1-2; 8 bases agree with TRBD1. The CDR3 is 16 amino acids. Looked up from germline, CDR1 is MGHRA and CDR2 is YSYEKL. V shed 0 bases and J 4 bases; nucleotides not matched to a gene: 7.

The V call is TRBV15, the J call TRBJ1-5; no definite D call. Trimming removed 5 bases at V and 3 bases at J, with 14 bases between. Germline V gene sequence: CDR1 LNHNV, CDR2 YYDKDF (reference sequence). CDR3 length: 15 residues. CDR3 sequence reads: CATSRTPGHNQPQHF. In DNA, the CDR3 is TGTGCCACCAGCCGAACGCCGGGCCACAATCAGCCCCAGCATTTT.

The V gene is TRBV10-3, the J gene TRBJ2-1; D might be TRBD2 (7 bases). This CDR3 is built from 17 residues. Trimming took off 2 bases at V and 4 bases at J, with 18 bases between the two ends. Per the germline V gene, CDR1 is ENHRY and CDR2 is SYGVKD. The CDR3 DNA follows: TGTGCCATCAGTGAGCCCTCCACAGGGAGGGTTTACAATGAGCAGTTCTTC. Translating gives CAISEPSTGRVYNEQFF.

In its sample, this clonotype was seen many times. The V gene is TRBV27, the J gene TRBJ2-7; 8 bases align to TRBD1. The germline CDR1 and CDR2 sequences are MNHEY and SMNVEV (reference sequence). This CDR3 comprises 15 residues. V trimming: 4 bases; J trimming: 5 bases; junction bases outside the gene matches: 10. The CDR3 DNA is TGTGCCAGCAGTTCGACACCGGACAGGGTGGACGAGCAGTACTTC. Residues: CASSSTPDRVDEQYF.

The gene calls are TRBV11-2 and TRBJ1-4, with D tentatively TRBD1 (6 bases). V lost 0 bases, J lost 7 bases, and 12 bases lay in between. The CDR3 length is 15 residues. The germline V gene encodes CDR1 SGHAT and CDR2 FQNNGV. This CDR3 reads CASSLEAGAGEKLFF. The CDR3 DNA follows: TGTGCCAGCAGCTTAGAAGCAGGGGCGGGTGAAAAACTGTTTTTT.

The chain joins TRBV7-8 to TRBJ2-5; D could derive from TRBD1 or TRBD2 (5 bases each). The CDR3 sequence is 15 residues long. V was trimmed by 5 bases and J by 5 bases, leaving 18 bases between them. Germline CDR1 SGHVS, CDR2 FQNEAQ. The CDR3 here is CASSLTRDPRETQYF. CDR3 sequence (DNA): TGTGCCAGCAGCCTAACCCGGGACCCCAGGGAGACCCAGTACTTC.

Many counts were recorded for this clonotype. The chain uses TRBV7-6 and TRBJ2-7; TRBD1 matches 10 bases. J gave up 6 bases and V 1 base, and 6 bases lay outside the gene matches. The CDR3 covers 15 residues. CDR1 and CDR2 (germline): SGHVS, FNYEAQ. The CDR3 loop is CASSLGRQGASEQYF. The CDR3, as DNA: TGTGCCAGCAGCTTAGGAAGACAGGGGGCGAGCGAGCAGTACTTC. The complete variable domain, with remaining parts taken from reference TRBV7-6 and TRBJ2-7, reads GAGVSQSPRYKVTKRGQDVALRCDPISGHVSLYWYRQALGQGPEFLTYFNYEAQQDKSGLPNDRFSAERPEGSISTLTIQRTEQRDSAMYRCASSLGRQGASEQYFGPGTRLTVT.

The CDR3 loop is CASSLEGHITGELFF. The CDR3 DNA follows: TGTGCCAGCAGCTTGGAGGGACATATAACCGGGGAGCTGTTTTTT. J is TRBJ2-2 and V is TRBV5-4; a possible D gene is TRBD1 (6 bases). CDR1 is SGHNT, CDR2 YYREEE, per germline (reference sequence). The germline V and J ends were trimmed by 0 bases and 5 bases, with 11 bases remaining between them. This CDR3 comprises 15 residues.

V and J are TRBV5-1 and TRBJ2-1; possibly TRBD1 or TRBD2 for D (7 bases each). Germline V gives CDR1 SGHRS, CDR2 YFSETQ. V dropped 1 base and J dropped 2 bases, with 13 bases sitting between them. The CDR3 is made up of 16 amino acids. The CDR3 DNA sequence: TGCGCCAGCAGCTTGACGCAGGGGGGGACCTACAATGAGCAGTTCTTC. Translated, it gives CASSLTQGGTYNEQFF. The full variable domain, completed using reference TRBV5-1 and TRBJ2-1, is KAGVTQTPRYLIKTRGQQVTLSCSPISGHRSVSWYQQTPGQGLQFLFEYFSETQRNKGNFPGRFSGRQFSNSRSEMNVSTLELGDSALYLCASSLTQGGTYNEQFFGPGTRLTVL.

The chain recombines TRBV2 with TRBJ1-3; D remains ambiguous. Germline V gives CDR1 SNHLY, CDR2 FYNNEI. Trimming cost V 6 bases and J 3 bases, with 9 bases left between them. The CDR3 totals 13 residues. This CDR3 reads CASRGFYGNTIYF. CDR3 in DNA: TGTGCCAGCAGAGGGTTCTATGGAAACACCATATATTTT.

This clonotype was counted only a few times. The rearrangement links TRBV6-1 to TRBJ2-3; no firm D call. The V gene's germline CDR1 is MNHNS and CDR2 SASEGT. Between the trimmed V and J ends, which lost 2 bases and 0 bases, there was a span of 9 bases. The CDR3 sequence is 15 residues long. DNA of the CDR3: TGTGCCAGCAGTGAAAAGAAGGTTAGCACAGATACGCAGTATTTT. Amino acid sequence: CASSEKKVSTDTQYF.

This clonotype was picked up many times. The genes are TRBV12-3 or TRBV12-4 and TRBJ2-3; 12 bases are shared with TRBD2. Unmatched junction bases numbered 5, after V lost 6 bases and J lost 4 bases. The CDR3 has 15 residues. The CDR3 protein is CASSPSGGASDTQYF. CDR3 DNA sequence: TGTGCCAGCAGCCCTAGCGGGGGGGCCTCAGATACGCAGTATTTT.

Comment on this clonotype: One end of the junction varies from germline; a read error may be responsible. The rearrangement uses TRBV7-9 and TRBJ2-1; 13 positions match TRBD2. The germline CDR1 and CDR2 sequences are SEHNR and FQNEAQ (reference sequence). The CDR3 sequence is 17 residues long. This chain's CDR3 is CASSPTSGGPYGNDQFF. DNA for the CDR3: TGTGCCAGCAGCCCGACTAGCGGGGGGCCCTATGGGAATGATCAGTTCTTC.

The V call is TRBV24-1, the J call TRBJ1-2; tentative D call: TRBD1 (5 bases). The V end was cut by 1 base, the J end by 6 bases, with 5 bases between. CDR3 size: 12 residues. Germline V gene data show CDR1 as KGHDR and CDR2 as SFDVKD. Written as DNA, the CDR3 is TGTGCCACCAGTGATTTACAGGATGGCTACACCTTC. It specifies CATSDLQDGYTF.

J is TRBJ2-6 and V is TRBV27; D is uncertain. This CDR3 contains 16 residues. In germline, CDR1 is MNHEY, CDR2 SMNVEV (reference sequence). Trimming removed 5 bases from V and 1 base from J, with 12 bases in between. DNA for the CDR3: TGTGCCAGCAGTCCCGCTGGCGGATCTGGGGCCAACGTCCTGACTTTC. Translated, it gives CASSPAGGSGANVLTF.

This clonotype was found a few times. The chain employs TRBV12-5 and TRBJ1-1; no definite D call. Trimming pared 1 base from V and 11 bases from J, leaving 11 bases between. Germline V gene data show CDR1 as LGHNT and CDR2 as FRNRAP. CDR3 length: 12 residues. CDR3 DNA: TGTGCTAGTGGTTTGGGGGCTGGCTTGGCTTTCTTT. The encoded protein is CASGLGAGLAFF.

The chain carries TRBV4-1 and TRBJ2-1, with D unresolved. The CDR3 is 16 amino acids. Trimming cost V 1 base and J 8 bases, with 18 bases left between them. CDR1 is MGHRA, CDR2 YSYEKL, per germline. The CDR3 nucleotides read TGCGCCAGCAGCCAAGTAACGTATGTTATGGTCGATGAGCAGTTCTTC. This translates into CASSQVTYVMVDEQFF.

The chain links TRBV9 to TRBJ1-2; unclear D gene. Per the germline V gene, CDR1 is SGDLS and CDR2 is YYNGEE. CDR3 length: 14 residues. Trimming took off 4 bases at V and 5 bases at J, with 15 bases between the two ends. CDR3 nucleotides: TGTGCCAGCAGCTCCGACGTGGGGAGGTATGGCTACACCTTC. Its translation is CASSSDVGRYGYTF. The variable domain in full, with the rest retrieved from reference TRBV9 and TRBJ1-2, is DSGVTQTPKHLITATGQRVTLRCSPRSGDLSVYWYQQSLDQGLQFLIQYYNGEERAKGNILERFSAQQFPDLHSELNLSSLELGDSALYFCASSSDVGRYGYTFGSGTRLTVV.

Only a few counts were recorded for this clonotype. The V gene is TRBV7-9, the J gene TRBJ2-1; D may match TRBD1 or TRBD2 (5 bases each). With 0 bases removed from V and 0 bases from J, the gap between germline ends came to 9 bases. This CDR3 region has 16 residues. CDR1 SEHNR and CDR2 FQNEAQ come from the germline V gene (reference sequence). The chain's CDR3 is CASSLAGESSYNEQFF. In DNA, the CDR3 is TGTGCCAGCAGCTTAGCGGGGGAAAGCTCCTACAATGAGCAGTTCTTC.

This chain links TRBV7-4 with TRBJ2-3; 13 nucleotides align to TRBD2. The CDR3 is 20 amino acids. V lost 5 bases, J lost 5 bases, and 19 bases stayed unmatched. The germline V gene has CDR1 SGHVT and CDR2 SQSDAQ. CDR3 in DNA: TGTGCCAGCAGCGCGACGGGCGGGACTAGCGGGAAACTTTTACGAGATACGCAGTATTTT. It yields the protein CASSATGGTSGKLLRDTQYF.

This clonotype was found a few times. As DNA, the CDR3 is TGTGCCAGCTATCGGGACTCCAGCTACAATGAGCAGTTCTTC. It yields the protein CASYRDSSYNEQFF. The rearrangement uses TRBV6-6 and TRBJ2-1, with D perhaps TRBD2 (6 bases). V lost 8 bases and J lost 3, with 14 bases in between. Germline-derived CDR1 and CDR2 are MNHNY and SVGAGI (reference sequence). The CDR3 has 14 amino acids.

The chain is built from TRBV27 and TRBJ2-7, with TRBD2 as a possible D gene (5 bases). Germline assignment: CDR1 MNHEY and CDR2 SMNVEV (reference sequence). The germline V and J ends were trimmed by 1 base and 4 bases, with 14 bases remaining between them. This CDR3 contains 15 residues. The CDR3 bases are TGTGCCAGCAGTTTATGGGGAGTTCGTGATTACGAGCAGTACTTC. Translating it yields CASSLWGVRDYEQYF.

The rearrangement links TRBV20-1 to TRBJ2-3, with D possibly TRBD2 on 6 matching bases. Germline V gene data show CDR1 as DFQATT and CDR2 as SNEGSKA (reference sequence). CDR3 size: 14 residues. V was cut by 7 bases and J by 1 base, with 15 bases left in between. The CDR3 nucleotides are TGCAGTGTCAGTGGAGGGGCGCGCACAGATACGCAGTATTTT. This gives the protein CSVSGGARTDTQYF.

The table lists this clonotype with a few counts. J is TRBJ2-7 and V is TRBV6-5; D perhaps matches TRBD2 (6 bases). This CDR3 spans 15 amino acids. The ends were cut back, 0 bases at V and 4 bases at J, with 13 bases in the middle. Germline lookup yields CDR1 MNHEY and CDR2 SVGAGI. The CDR3 loop is CASSYSRGGDYEQYF. The CDR3 DNA reads as TGTGCCAGCAGTTACTCACGGGGCGGGGATTACGAGCAGTACTTC.

V is TRBV7-9 and J is TRBJ2-5; 16 positions match TRBD2. Germline V gives CDR1 SEHNR, CDR2 FQNEAQ (reference sequence). The J segment lost 0 bases and the V segment lost 4 bases, leaving 8 bases of the junction unmatched. The CDR3 sequence is 19 residues long. The CDR3 region is CASSSPGLAGGRYQETQYF. The CDR3 nucleotides are TGTGCCAGCAGCTCTCCGGGACTAGCGGGGGGGCGGTACCAAGAGACCCAGTACTTC.

This chain connects TRBV4-2 to TRBJ2-1; a weak D match, TRBD2 (7 bases). The germline CDR1 and CDR2 sequences are LGHNA and YNFKEQ. Trimming removed 3 bases from V and 4 bases from J, with 19 bases in between. CDR3 length: 17 amino acids. Written as DNA, the CDR3 is TGTGCCAGCAGCCATGAGCCGGGAGGCACAGGGTACAATGAGCAGTTCTTC. It is translated as CASSHEPGGTGYNEQFF.